This TCR beta chain was profiled in a study of shared clonotypes between healthy human individuals (dated by TCRdb to 2019 to 2021). With regard to the full study: The cohort included a few men and a couple of women between 18 and 49 years of age. For each donor, CD4 naive and CD4 memory were each run on three plates, CD8 naive on two plates, and CD8 memory on one plate. To estimate repertoire size and how much clonotype sharing occurs between individuals, the study deeply sequenced the blood TCR repertoires of about 5 healthy adults. To increase sequencing depth and limit assay-specific biases, different laboratories used diverse techniques to prepare libraries and sequence TCR repertoires. Per donor, leukapheresis produced somewhere between about 0.85 and 10 billion PBMCs. Study-wide conclusions, independent of this receptor: Naive subsets generally had larger estimated clonotype richness than memory subsets did. Sampling was restricted to blood, and TCR repertoires in tissues likely differ from the TCR repertoires found in blood. Compared with non-shared clonotypes, clonotypes shared by all four sorted-subset donors had higher generation probabilities. Because the study included only a small number of donors, the genetic and exposure-history diversity represented was limited. Rarefaction of sorted-subset datasets indicated incomplete sequencing despite the large sequencing depth. Pairwise subsampling indicated that sequencing depth was expected to affect the degree of clonotype sharing among donors. When a few donors were compared, the shared fraction of clonotypes was 5% to 6.5% for naive CD4, 3% to 4% for naive CD8, 2% to 2.5% for memory CD4, and less than 0.45% for memory CD8.

Using the deep immunoSEQ assay, multiplex PCR amplified TCR CDR3 regions from genomic DNA. For each cell subset, the extracted genomic DNA was distributed evenly across all wells of several immunoSEQ 96-well plates, and each plate served as one replicate. Each replicate PCR for sorted subsets received around 200 ng genomic DNA, equal to 30,000 or so T cell genomes. The purified libraries were quantified using a Qubit 3.0 fluorometer, sized with a Bioanalyzer 2100, and then quantified again using the KAPA Library Quantification kit. A separate single-read 150-cycle Illumina NextSeq 550 flow cell was used to sequence each immunoSEQ 96-well plate. Turning to the authors' computational methods: Because the immunoSEQ output held only junctional sequences and lacked quality scores, the filtering could not match the filtering applied to full-length reads. Sequences were annotated with PyIR, a Python wrapper for IgBLAST v1.9, using IMGT germline references to assign V/J genes and CDR3. Reads with weak V/J assignments (E-value above 1e-6), missing CDR3, stop codons, out-of-frame junctions, or ambiguous translated residues were removed. V3J clonotypes were defined as sequences sharing the same inferred V gene, J gene, and CDR3 amino acid sequence. Percentage overlap between repertoires was computed as shared unique clonotypes divided by the size of the smaller repertoire. Three approaches were used to assess repertoire richness: RTK rarefaction, the Chao1 estimator, and Recon v2.1 estimates of unobserved clonotypes. Generation probabilities for all TCRbeta clonotypes obtained by the gDNA method from four donors were computed using OLGA. Drawn from immuneACCESS, this table holds only the in-frame rearrangements with V and J called that TCRdb kept. Clones are partly lost; checked studies trace under half to an unresolved V gene and leave the rest unexplained. V and J calls and clone size are given by that table; D and trimming were obtained from the DNA. In this sample the table shows around 1.1 million clones, 60% to 85% of which occur a single time. More than 0.85% of the sample belongs to the ten largest clones.

The germline V end is reduced by 4 bases and the J end by 6 bases; junction bases left unmatched: 5. The germline V gene yields SGHDT for CDR1 and YYEEEE for CDR2. From its cysteine to its phenylalanine, the CDR3 spans 15 amino acids. CDR3 DNA only is kept here, 45 bases in frame from base 1. The donors were healthy, HIV-negative adults who had no recently reported acute infections or vaccinations. Every donor was a Caucasian adult residing in Nashville, Tennessee, USA. CD4+ T cells were enriched by magnetic negative selection; naive cells were then positively selected on CD45RA, and the negative fraction formed the memory subset. Blood was collected by leukapheresis, and PBMCs were isolated by Ficoll-Histopaque density gradient centrifugation and then cryopreserved in liquid nitrogen vapor phase. Purity and quantity of every magnetically sorted T cell population were checked by analytical flow cytometry. Genomic DNA was isolated from each sorted fraction and quantified by UV absorbance on a Nanodrop 2000c.

About this clone: Its antigen is still unknown. No base quality values were provided; no much bigger clone lies one nucleotide off.

The origin of this receptor is a man between 18 and 35 years old in good health. Some clones in this sample may be carry-over from other donors' samples. Recombination joined TRBV5-6 with TRBJ2-3; 13 of the junction bases match TRBD2. What was sequenced was memory CD4+ T cells from PBMCs. Interpreted using the paper, the cell subset or site label stands for: CD45RA-negative fraction. The base sequence is TGTGCCAGCAGCCCAGGACTAGCGGGAGCCGATACGCAGTATTTT. Protein translation: CASSPGLAGADTQYF. With the portions outside the CDR3 filled from the reference TRBV5-6 and TRBJ2-3 genes, the complete variable region becomes DAGVTQSPTHLIKTRGQQVTLRCSPKSGHDTVSWYQQALGQGPQFIFQYYEEEERQRGNFPDRFSGHQFPNYSSELNVNALLLGDSALYLCASSPGLAGADTQYFGPGTRLTVL.